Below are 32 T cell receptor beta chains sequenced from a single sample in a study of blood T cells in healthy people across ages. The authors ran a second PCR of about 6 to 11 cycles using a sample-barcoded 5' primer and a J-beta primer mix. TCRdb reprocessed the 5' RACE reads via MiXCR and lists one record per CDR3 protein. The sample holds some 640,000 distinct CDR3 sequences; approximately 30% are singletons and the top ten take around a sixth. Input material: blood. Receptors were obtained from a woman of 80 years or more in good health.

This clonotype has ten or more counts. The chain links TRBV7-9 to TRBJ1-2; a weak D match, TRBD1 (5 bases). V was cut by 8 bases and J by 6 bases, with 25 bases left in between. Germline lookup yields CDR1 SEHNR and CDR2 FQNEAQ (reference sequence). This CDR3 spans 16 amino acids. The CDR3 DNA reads TGTGCCAGCCCCTACTTCCAACAGGACCCGAGGGATGGCTACACCTTC. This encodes CASPYFQQDPRDGYTF.

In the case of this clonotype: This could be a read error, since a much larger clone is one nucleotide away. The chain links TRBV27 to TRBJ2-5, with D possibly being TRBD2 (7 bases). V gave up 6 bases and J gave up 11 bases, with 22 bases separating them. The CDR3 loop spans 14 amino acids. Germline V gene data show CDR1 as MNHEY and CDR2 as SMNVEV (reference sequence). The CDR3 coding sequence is TGTGCCAGCAGCCCTGGGGGGGCCAACAATGAGCAGTACTTC. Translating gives CASSPGGANNEQYF.

This chain's CDR3 is CASSLGTLTYEQYF. CDR3 nucleotides: TGCGCCAGCAGCTTAGGCACCCTAACCTACGAGCAGTACTTC. The rearrangement uses TRBV5-1 and TRBJ2-7; the D is unclear. V was shortened by 2 bases and J by 2 bases, with 11 bases between the two germline ends. The V gene's germline CDR1 is SGHRS and CDR2 YFSETQ. The CDR3 is 14 amino acids.

As DNA, the CDR3 is TGCAGTGCTAGAGACCGGACAGGGAAAGGGGATGGCTACACCTTC. Amino acids: CSARDRTGKGDGYTF. The J gene is TRBJ1-2, the V gene TRBV20-1; 8 bases are a match to TRBD1. The CDR3 totals 15 residues. The trim removed 0 bases at V and 6 bases at J, leaving 9 bases unmatched. Germline-derived CDR1 and CDR2 are DFQATT and SNEGSKA (reference sequence).

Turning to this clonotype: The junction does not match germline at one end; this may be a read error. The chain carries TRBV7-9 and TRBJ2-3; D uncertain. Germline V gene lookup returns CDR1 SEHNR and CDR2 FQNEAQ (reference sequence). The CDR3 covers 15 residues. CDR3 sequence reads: CASSLASPGTDAQYF. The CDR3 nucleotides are TGTGCCAGCAGCTTAGCCAGCCCAGGCACAGATGCGCAGTATTTT.

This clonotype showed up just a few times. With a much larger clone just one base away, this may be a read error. CDR3 sequence reads: CAISVVLAMDNEQYF. CDR3 DNA: TGTGCCATCAGTGTTGTACTAGCGATGGACAATGAGCAGTACTTC. The gene calls are TRBV10-3 and TRBJ2-1; 7 nucleotides align to TRBD2. The J call may not be correct, given that the DNA end is closer to TRBJ2-7. The CDR3 contains 15 residues. The germline CDR1 and CDR2 sequences are ENHRY and SYGVKD.

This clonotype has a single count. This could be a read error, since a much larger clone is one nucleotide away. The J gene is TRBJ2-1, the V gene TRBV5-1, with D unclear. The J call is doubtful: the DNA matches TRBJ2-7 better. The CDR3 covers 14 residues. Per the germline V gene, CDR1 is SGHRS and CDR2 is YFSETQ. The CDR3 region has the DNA TGCGCCAGCAGCTTGAATCAAGCCTACAATGAGCAGTACTTC. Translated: CASSLNQAYNEQYF.

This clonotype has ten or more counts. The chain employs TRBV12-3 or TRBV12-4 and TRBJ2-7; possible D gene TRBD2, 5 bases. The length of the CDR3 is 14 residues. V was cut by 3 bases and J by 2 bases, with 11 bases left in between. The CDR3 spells CASSLSGDAYEQYF. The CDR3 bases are TGTGCCAGCAGTTTGAGCGGTGACGCCTACGAGCAGTACTTC.

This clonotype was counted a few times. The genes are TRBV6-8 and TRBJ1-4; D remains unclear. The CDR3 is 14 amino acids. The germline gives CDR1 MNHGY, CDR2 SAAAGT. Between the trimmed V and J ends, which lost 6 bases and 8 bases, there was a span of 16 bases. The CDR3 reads CASSPFSGSEKLFF. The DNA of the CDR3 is TGTGCCAGCAGCCCCTTCTCCGGGAGCGAAAAACTGTTTTTT.

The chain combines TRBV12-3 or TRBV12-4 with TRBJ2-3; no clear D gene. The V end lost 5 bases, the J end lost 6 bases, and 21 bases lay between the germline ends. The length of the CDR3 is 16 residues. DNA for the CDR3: TGTGCCAGCAGTAGGTTCGCGTCGGTGTCAAAGGATACGCAGTATTTT. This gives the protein CASSRFASVSKDTQYF.

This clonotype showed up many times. For the CDR3, the DNA is TGTGCCTGGAGTCTAACAGGGAGCGAGCAGTACTTC. Translation: CAWSLTGSEQYF. The V call is TRBV30, the J call TRBJ2-7, with D possibly TRBD1 on 6 matching bases. The length of the CDR3 is 12 residues. The germline gives CDR1 GTSNPN, CDR2 SVGIG (reference sequence). V lost 2 bases and J lost 6, with 11 bases in between.

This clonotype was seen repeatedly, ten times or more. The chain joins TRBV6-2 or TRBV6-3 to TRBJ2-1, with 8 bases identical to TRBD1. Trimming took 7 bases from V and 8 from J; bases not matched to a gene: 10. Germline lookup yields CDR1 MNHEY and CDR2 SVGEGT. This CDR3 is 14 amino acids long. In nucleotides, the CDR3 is TGTGCCAGCACCCAACCCCAGGGGGCCTATGAGCAGTTCTTC. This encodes CASTQPQGAYEQFF.

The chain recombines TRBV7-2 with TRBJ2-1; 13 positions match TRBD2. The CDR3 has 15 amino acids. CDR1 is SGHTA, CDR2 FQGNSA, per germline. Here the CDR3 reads CAEGGLAGDYNEQFF. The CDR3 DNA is TGTGCAGAAGGCGGACTAGCGGGGGACTACAATGAGCAGTTCTTC.

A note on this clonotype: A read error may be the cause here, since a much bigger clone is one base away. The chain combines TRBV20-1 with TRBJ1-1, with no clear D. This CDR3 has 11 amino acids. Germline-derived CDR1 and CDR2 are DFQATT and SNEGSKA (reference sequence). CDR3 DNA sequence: TGCAGGGCTAGAGTTGGCGCTGAAGCTTTCTTT. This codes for CRARVGAEAFF.

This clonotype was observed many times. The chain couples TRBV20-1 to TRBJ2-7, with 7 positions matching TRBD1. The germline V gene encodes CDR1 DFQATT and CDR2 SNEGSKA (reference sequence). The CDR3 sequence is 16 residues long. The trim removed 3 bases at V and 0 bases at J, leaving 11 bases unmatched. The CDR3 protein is CSASPLGTAYSYEQYF. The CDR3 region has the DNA TGCAGTGCTAGTCCCCTCGGGACAGCTTACTCCTACGAGCAGTACTTC.

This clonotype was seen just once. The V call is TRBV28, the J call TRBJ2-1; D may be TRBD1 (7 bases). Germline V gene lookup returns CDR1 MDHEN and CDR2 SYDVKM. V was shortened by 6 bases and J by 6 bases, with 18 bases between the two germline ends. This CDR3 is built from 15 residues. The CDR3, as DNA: TGTGCCAGCAGATCAGGAGCTCAGGGGGGCAATGAGCAGTTCTTC. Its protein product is CASRSGAQGGNEQFF.

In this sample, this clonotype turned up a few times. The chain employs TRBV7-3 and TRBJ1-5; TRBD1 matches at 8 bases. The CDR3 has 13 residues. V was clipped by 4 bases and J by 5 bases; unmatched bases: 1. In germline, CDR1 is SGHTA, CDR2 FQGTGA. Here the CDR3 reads CASSSDRDQPQHF. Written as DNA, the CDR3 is TGTGCCAGCAGCTCGGACAGGGATCAGCCCCAGCATTTT.

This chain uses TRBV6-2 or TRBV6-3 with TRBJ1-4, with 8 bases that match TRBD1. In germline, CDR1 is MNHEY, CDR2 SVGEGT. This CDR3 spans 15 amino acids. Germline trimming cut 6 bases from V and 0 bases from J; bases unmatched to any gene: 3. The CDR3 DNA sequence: TGTGCCAGCAGACAGGGGGAATCAACTAATGAAAAACTGTTTTTT. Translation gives CASRQGESTNEKLFF.

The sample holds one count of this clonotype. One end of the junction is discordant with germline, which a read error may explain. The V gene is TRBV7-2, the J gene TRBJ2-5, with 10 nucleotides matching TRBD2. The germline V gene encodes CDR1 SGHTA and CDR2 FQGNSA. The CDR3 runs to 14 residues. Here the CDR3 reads CARSLGGLAETQYF. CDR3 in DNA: TGTGCCCGCAGCTTAGGGGGACTAGCGGAGACCCAGTACTTC.

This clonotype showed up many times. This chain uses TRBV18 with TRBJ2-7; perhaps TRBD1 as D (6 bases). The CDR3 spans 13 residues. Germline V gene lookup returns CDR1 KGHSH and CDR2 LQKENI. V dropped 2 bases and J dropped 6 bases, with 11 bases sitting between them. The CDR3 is CASSPSPTGEQYF. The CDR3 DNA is TGTGCCAGCTCACCATCCCCGACAGGCGAGCAGTACTTC.

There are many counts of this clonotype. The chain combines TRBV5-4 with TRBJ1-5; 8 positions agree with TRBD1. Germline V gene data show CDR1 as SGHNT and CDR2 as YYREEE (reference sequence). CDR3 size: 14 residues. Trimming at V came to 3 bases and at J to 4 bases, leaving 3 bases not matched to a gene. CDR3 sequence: CASSSRQGNQPQHF. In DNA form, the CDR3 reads TGTGCCAGCAGCTCAAGACAGGGGAATCAGCCCCAGCATTTT.

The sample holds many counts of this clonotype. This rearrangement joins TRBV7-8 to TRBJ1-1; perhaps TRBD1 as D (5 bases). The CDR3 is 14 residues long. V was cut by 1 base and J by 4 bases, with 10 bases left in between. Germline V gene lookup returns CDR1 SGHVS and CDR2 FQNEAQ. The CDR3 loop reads CASSLETGGTEAFF. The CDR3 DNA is TGTGCCAGCAGCTTAGAAACCGGGGGCACTGAAGCTTTCTTT.

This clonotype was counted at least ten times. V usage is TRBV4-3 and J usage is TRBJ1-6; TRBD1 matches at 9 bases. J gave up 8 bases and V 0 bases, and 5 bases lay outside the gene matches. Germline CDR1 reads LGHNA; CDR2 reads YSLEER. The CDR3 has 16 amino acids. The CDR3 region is CASSQDQGQGDSPLHF. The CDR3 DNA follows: TGCGCCAGCAGCCAAGATCAGGGACAGGGAGATTCACCCCTCCACTTT.

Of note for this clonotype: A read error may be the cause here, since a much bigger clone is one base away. DNA for the CDR3: TGTGCCACCAGCAGAGAGTACGACAGGAGCTCCTACGAGCAGTGCTTC. Translating gives CATSREYDRSSYEQCF. The J gene is TRBJ2-7, the V gene TRBV15, with a weak D call TRBD1 (6 bases). The CDR3 covers 16 residues. Germline loops: CDR1 LNHNV, CDR2 YYDKDF (reference sequence).

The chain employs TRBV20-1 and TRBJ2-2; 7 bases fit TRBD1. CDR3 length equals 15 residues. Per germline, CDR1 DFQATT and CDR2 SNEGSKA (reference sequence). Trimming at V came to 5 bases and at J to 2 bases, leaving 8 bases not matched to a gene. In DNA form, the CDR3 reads TGCAGTGCTGTCTCGGGACAGAGTAACACCGGGGAGCTGTTTTTT. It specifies CSAVSGQSNTGELFF.

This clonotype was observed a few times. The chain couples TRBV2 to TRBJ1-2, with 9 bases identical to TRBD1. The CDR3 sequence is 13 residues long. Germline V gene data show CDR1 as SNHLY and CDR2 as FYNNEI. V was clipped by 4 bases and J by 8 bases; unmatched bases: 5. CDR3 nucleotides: TGTGCCAGCAGTGGGTGGACAGGGGACGGCTACACCTTC. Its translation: CASSGWTGDGYTF. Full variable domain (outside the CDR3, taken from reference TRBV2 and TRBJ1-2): EPEVTQTPSHQVTQMGQEVILRCVPISNHLYFYWYRQILGQKVEFLVSFYNNEISEKSEIFDDQFSVERPDGSNFTLKIRSTKLEDSAMYFCASSGWTGDGYTFGSGTRLTVV.

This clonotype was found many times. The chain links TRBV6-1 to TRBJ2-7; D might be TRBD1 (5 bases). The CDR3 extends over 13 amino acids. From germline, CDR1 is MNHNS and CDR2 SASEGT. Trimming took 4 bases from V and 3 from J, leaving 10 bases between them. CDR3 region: CASSVTEFYEQYF. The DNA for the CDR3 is TGTGCCAGCAGTGTGACAGAGTTCTACGAGCAGTACTTC.

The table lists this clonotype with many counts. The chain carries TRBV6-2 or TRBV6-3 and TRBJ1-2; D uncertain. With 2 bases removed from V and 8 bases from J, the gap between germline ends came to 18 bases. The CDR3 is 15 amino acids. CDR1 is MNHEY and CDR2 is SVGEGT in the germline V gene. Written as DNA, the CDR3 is TGTGCCAGCAGTTACGTCCCCCGGCCAAGCGGAGGCTACACCTTC. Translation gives CASSYVPRPSGGYTF.

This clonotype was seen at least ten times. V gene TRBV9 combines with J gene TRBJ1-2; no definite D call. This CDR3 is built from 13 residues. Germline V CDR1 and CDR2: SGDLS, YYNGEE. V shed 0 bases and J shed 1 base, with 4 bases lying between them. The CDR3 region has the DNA TGTGCCAGCAGCGTAGGCGATAACTATGGCTACACCTTC. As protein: CASSVGDNYGYTF.

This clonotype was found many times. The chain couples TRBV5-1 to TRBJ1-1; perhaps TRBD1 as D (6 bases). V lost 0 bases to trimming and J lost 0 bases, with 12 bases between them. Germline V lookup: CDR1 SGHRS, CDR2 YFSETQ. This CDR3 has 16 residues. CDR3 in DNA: TGCGCCAGCAGCTTGGGCTGGACAGCCATGAACACTGAAGCTTTCTTT. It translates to CASSLGWTAMNTEAFF.

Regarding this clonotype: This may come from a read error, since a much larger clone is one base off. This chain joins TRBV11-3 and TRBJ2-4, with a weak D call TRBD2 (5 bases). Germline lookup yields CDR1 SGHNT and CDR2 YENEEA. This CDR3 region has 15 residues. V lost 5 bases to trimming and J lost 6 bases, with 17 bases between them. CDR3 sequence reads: CASSHQPPGRNIQYF. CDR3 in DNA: TGTGCCAGCAGCCATCAGCCCCCGGGGAGAAACATTCAGTACTTC.

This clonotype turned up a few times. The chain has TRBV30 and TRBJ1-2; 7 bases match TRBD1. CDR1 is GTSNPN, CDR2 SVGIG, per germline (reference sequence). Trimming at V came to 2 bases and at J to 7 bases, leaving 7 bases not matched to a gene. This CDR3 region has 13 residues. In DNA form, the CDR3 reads TGTGCCTGGAGTAGACAGGGAACTGGTGGCTACACCTTC. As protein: CAWSRQGTGGYTF.